This T cell receptor (beta chain) was documented in a study of cytomegalovirus exposure and HLA in healthy donors. The V gene end was trimmed by 5 bases and the J gene end by 0 bases; junction bases not matched to a gene: 3. The CDR3 is 15 amino acids. Germline CDR1 is SEHNR and CDR2 is FQNEAQ (reference sequence). Primers included in the PCR were 60 Vbeta and 13 Jbeta primers. This table comes from immunoSEQ multiplex PCR, and its TCRdb copy is limited to in-frame clones, with some not included. The sample has over 150,000 clones. Donors showed nominal health when sampled, although they likely had unrecorded immune exposures.

The sequenced sample was PBMCs. The chain is built from TRBV7-9 and TRBJ2-3; TRBD2 aligns across 9 bases. This TCR was sampled from a boy aged 5-17 years in good health and CMV-seronegative. The CDR3 sequence: CASSPSGASTDTQYF. CDR3 DNA: TGTGCCAGCAGCCCTAGCGGGGCTAGCACAGATACGCAGTATTTT.